This is a list of T cell receptor beta chains from one sample in a study of response to subunit inactivated influenza vaccine. Each CDR3 protein gets one entry after TCRdb re-called the RT-PCR reads with MiXCR. The table has under 550,000 distinct CDR3 sequences, approximately 6.9% seen once. The sequencing here drew on PBMCs from blood, taken roughly 24 months after vaccination. These receptors all stem from a man aged 45 to 70 who received an inactivated influenza vaccine. Both conserved end residues are part of each CDR3. Fields, in order: D gene, J gene, V gene, clone size, CDR3 DNA, CDR3 protein. A D gene is named only where the DNA matches it firmly. For some rows the clone size is stated as once, few or many, or as a class when expanded; others skip it.

D: TRBD1; J: TRBJ2-7; V: TRBV6-2/TRBV6-3; size: once; DNA: TGTGCCAGCAGTCTAACAGGGGCAGATTCCTACGAGCAGTACTTC; CDR3: CASSLTGADSYEQYF
D: TRBD2; J: TRBJ2-1; V: TRBV4-2; size: few; DNA: TGTGCCAGCAGCCAAGAACTAGCGGGGGACTACAATGAGCAGTTCTTC; CDR3: CASSQELAGDYNEQFF
D: .; J: TRBJ2-5; V: TRBV11-2; size: many; DNA: TGTGCCAGCAGCTCCGGGCCCCTAAAGGATTTCGTTGGGGGTTGGGAGACCCAGTACTTC; CDR3: CASSSGPLKDFVGGWETQYF
D: TRBD2; J: TRBJ2-5; V: TRBV11-2; size: .; DNA: TGTGCCAGCAGCTTCGGGACTAGCGGTGTCGAGCGTCCAGAGACCCAGTACTTC; CDR3: CASSFGTSGVERPETQYF
D: .; J: TRBJ2-7; V: TRBV6-2/TRBV6-3; size: many; DNA: TGTGCCAGCGGGCAATTGAGGCAGTACTTC; CDR3: CASGQLRQYF
D: .; J: TRBJ1-1; V: TRBV12-3/TRBV12-4; size: .; DNA: TGTGCCAGCAGTTCCCAAGGGGCGCCGAACACTGAAGCTTTCTTT; CDR3: CASSSQGAPNTEAFF
D: .; J: TRBJ1-5; V: TRBV6-1; size: few; DNA: TGTGCCAGCAGTACACCCGATCGCAATCAGCCCCAGCATTTT; CDR3: CASSTPDRNQPQHF
D: TRBD2; J: TRBJ2-1; V: TRBV6-2/TRBV6-3; size: few; DNA: TGTGCCAGCAGCCCACCTAGCGGGAGTTCCTATGAGCAGTTCTTC; CDR3: CASSPPSGSSYEQFF
D: .; J: TRBJ1-5; V: TRBV30; size: .; DNA: TGTGCCTGGAGTGGGGGTTATCAACAGCCCCAGCATTTT; CDR3: CAWSGGYQQPQHF
D: TRBD2; J: TRBJ2-1; V: TRBV12-3/TRBV12-4; size: few; DNA: TGTGCCAGCAGCCCCCGCAGCGGGGCGTCCAATGAGCAGTTCTTC; CDR3: CASSPRSGASNEQFF
D: .; J: TRBJ1-5; V: TRBV28; size: few; DNA: TGTGCCAGCAGGTCCTCACAGGAGCCCCAGCATTTT; CDR3: CASRSSQEPQHF
D: .; J: TRBJ1-1; V: TRBV5-6; size: .; DNA: TGTGCCAGCAGCTTGGGGGGCAAAGGACGAGCTTTCTTT; CDR3: CASSLGGKGRAFF
D: TRBD1; J: TRBJ1-4; V: TRBV3-1; size: .; DNA: TGTGCCAGCAGCGCGAGAAGGACAGGGGGGGATGAAAAACTGTTTTTT; CDR3: CASSARRTGGDEKLFF
D: .; J: TRBJ2-1; V: TRBV10-3; size: .; DNA: TGTGCCATCAGTGAGTCCTTCAGGGGGCTAGCGGTATACAATGAGCAGTTCTTC; CDR3: CAISESFRGLAVYNEQFF
D: .; J: TRBJ1-2; V: TRBV2; size: .; DNA: TGTGCCAGCAGTGTCTCAGCCGTCTATGGCTACACCTTC; CDR3: CASSVSAVYGYTF
D: .; J: TRBJ2-7; V: TRBV4-2; size: many; DNA: TGTGCCAGCAGCCAAGATGCTAGCTCCTACGAGCAGTACTTC; CDR3: CASSQDASSYEQYF
D: .; J: TRBJ2-3; V: TRBV28; size: .; DNA: TGTGCCAGCAGTTTAACCCAGGGGGGGGATACGCAGTATTTT; CDR3: CASSLTQGGDTQYF
D: TRBD1; J: TRBJ2-7; V: TRBV3-1; size: many; DNA: TGTGCCAGCAGCCTGGGGGACAGTACCTACGAGCAGTACTTC; CDR3: CASSLGDSTYEQYF
D: TRBD2; J: TRBJ2-7; V: TRBV27; size: few; DNA: TGTGCCAGCAGACGTGATGTGGGGGGGTACGAGCAGTACTTC; CDR3: CASRRDVGGYEQYF
D: .; J: TRBJ2-7; V: TRBV20-1; size: few; DNA: TGCAGTGCTAGCCCTAGGGACGTCTCCTACGAGCAGTACTTC; CDR3: CSASPRDVSYEQYF
D: .; J: TRBJ2-1; V: TRBV4-1; size: few; DNA: TGCGCCAGCAGCCAAGAGCAAGGGCTCGGGGCCTCCTACAATGAGCAGTTCTTC; CDR3: CASSQEQGLGASYNEQFF
D: TRBD1; J: TRBJ2-3; V: TRBV20-1; size: few; DNA: TGCAGTGCTTGGACAGGGAGCACAGATACGCAGTATTTT; CDR3: CSAWTGSTDTQYF
D: .; J: TRBJ2-1; V: TRBV29-1; size: many; DNA: TGCAGCGTTGATCCGGACACGGGGGTCTCCTACAATGAGCAGTTCTTC; CDR3: CSVDPDTGVSYNEQFF
D: .; J: TRBJ2-5; V: TRBV27; size: few; DNA: TGTGCCAGCAAGGGGACATCCGGGGGAAAAGAGACCCAGTACTTC; CDR3: CASKGTSGGKETQYF